This T cell receptor beta chain was captured in a study of shared clonotypes between healthy human individuals. Libraries were prepared by immunoSEQ multiplex PCR; TCRdb keeps only in-frame clonotypes and omits some of them. The sample lists about 1.5 million clones, 95% to 99% occurring once. Looked up from germline, CDR1 is MGHRA and CDR2 is YSYEKL. This CDR3 spans 21 amino acids. V dropped 1 base and J dropped 1; count of bases not matched to a gene: 16. This TCR was recovered from a man younger than 45 in good health. The sequencing input was naive CD4+ T cells sorted from blood. Documented subset: CD45RA+ positively selected. The chain carries TRBV4-1 and TRBJ2-2; 9 bases line up with TRBD2. CDR3 nucleotides: TGCGCCAGCAGCCAAGTGCGCAGGGCAGGCGGGAGGGCCTTGAACACCGGGGAGCTGTTTTTT. It encodes CASSQVRRAGGRALNTGELFF.